These 10 T cell receptor beta chains were all obtained from the same sample, sequenced in a study of blood T cell repertoires in COVID-19. Sequencing used immunoSEQ multiplex PCR; TCRdb keeps in-frame clones, though not all of them. This repertoire shows around 290,000 clones, roughly nine tenths found once; its top ten account for around 2.2%. Specimen: peripheral blood. The receptors come from a woman in her thirties with COVID-19, enrolled during active disease.

The J gene is TRBJ2-5, the V gene TRBV19; D is perhaps TRBD2 (5 bases). Trimming stripped 7 bases from V and 1 base from J, with 22 bases between. This CDR3 contains 17 residues. Germline CDR1 reads LNHDA; CDR2 reads SQIVND (reference sequence). The CDR3 reads CASTERLGGPIQETQYF. CDR3 DNA sequence: TGTGCCAGTACCGAACGCCTAGGAGGACCGATCCAAGAGACCCAGTACTTC.

The V and J genes are TRBV28 and TRBJ2-1, with 10 bases lining up with TRBD1. The V gene's germline CDR1 is MDHEN and CDR2 SYDVKM. Losses at the gene ends were 3 bases for V and 5 bases for J; bases not matched to a gene: 4. The CDR3 covers 15 residues. CDR3 amino acids: CASSFDRGPNNEQFF. As DNA, the CDR3 is TGTGCCAGCAGTTTTGACAGGGGGCCAAACAATGAGCAGTTCTTC.

V gene TRBV3-1 (or the pseudogene TRBV3-2) combines with J gene TRBJ1-5; D gene ambiguous. This CDR3 contains 15 residues. Trimming took 0 bases from V and 4 from J, leaving 10 bases between them. The germline gives CDR1 LGHDT, CDR2 YNNKEL (reference sequence). CDR3 in amino acids: CASSQEFQVNQPQHF. For the CDR3, the DNA is TGTGCCAGCAGCCAAGAGTTCCAGGTTAATCAGCCCCAGCATTTT.

This clone was seen just once. CDR3 DNA sequence: TGTGCCAGCAGCTTAGCCACAGGGTTTGGCAATCAGCCCCAGCATTTT. This gives the protein CASSLATGFGNQPQHF. This chain links TRBV7-6 with TRBJ1-5; D possibly corresponds to TRBD1 (6 bases). V lost 0 bases to trimming and J lost 2 bases, with 11 bases between them. The CDR3 runs to 16 residues. In germline, CDR1 is SGHVS, CDR2 FNYEAQ.

This chain links TRBV7-9 with TRBJ2-6, with unresolved D. V was clipped by 4 bases and J by 0 bases, with 7 bases between them. The CDR3 is 15 amino acids. In germline, CDR1 is SEHNR, CDR2 FQNEAQ (reference sequence). In DNA, the CDR3 is TGTGCCAGCAGCTCCTCTAGCTCTGGGGCCAACGTCCTGACTTTC. This sequence encodes CASSSSSSGANVLTF.

This chain links TRBV5-1 with TRBJ2-3; D gene unclear. V was clipped by 7 bases and J by 2 bases, with 14 bases between them. The germline V gene has CDR1 SGHRS and CDR2 YFSETQ. CDR3 length: 14 residues. The CDR3: CASSPGSHTDTQYF. Written as DNA, the CDR3 is TGCGCCAGCTCCCCGGGTTCGCACACAGATACGCAGTATTTT.

V is TRBV19 and J is TRBJ1-4, with D perhaps TRBD1 (6 bases). CDR3 length: 12 amino acids. CDR1 is LNHDA and CDR2 is SQIVND in the germline V gene (reference sequence). V gave up 10 bases and J gave up 1 base, with 7 bases separating them. The DNA for the CDR3 is TGTGCCATCAGGGGAACTAATGAAAAACTGTTTTTT. Translated, it gives CAIRGTNEKLFF.

CDR3 sequence: CASSGTNTEAFF. CDR3 bases: TGTGCCAGTTCGGGGACAAACACTGAAGCTTTCTTT. This chain joins TRBV6-6 and TRBJ1-1, with TRBD1 as a possible D gene (6 bases). The germline V gene encodes CDR1 MNHNY and CDR2 SVGAGI (reference sequence). This CDR3 has 12 residues. V lost 9 bases and J lost 2, with 10 bases in between.

Points on this clone: The sample has other DNA sequences that encode this CDR3 too. The chain employs TRBV29-1 and TRBJ1-2; 7 positions agree with TRBD1. In germline, CDR1 is SQVTM, CDR2 ANQGSEA. V lost 4 bases to trimming and J lost 3 bases; unmatched junction nucleotides: 2. The CDR3 has 12 residues. The CDR3 protein is CSVGQGDYGYTF. CDR3 nucleotides: TGCAGCGTTGGTCAGGGGGACTATGGCTACACCTTC.

The chain joins TRBV6-4 to TRBJ1-1; D unresolved. The germline gives CDR1 MRHNA, CDR2 SNTAGT. The CDR3 is made up of 14 amino acids. V was cut by 3 bases and J by 3 bases, with 11 bases left in between. CDR3 coding DNA: TGTGCCAGCAGTGAATCAGGTCAGCACACTGAAGCTTTCTTT. Amino acid sequence: CASSESGQHTEAFF.